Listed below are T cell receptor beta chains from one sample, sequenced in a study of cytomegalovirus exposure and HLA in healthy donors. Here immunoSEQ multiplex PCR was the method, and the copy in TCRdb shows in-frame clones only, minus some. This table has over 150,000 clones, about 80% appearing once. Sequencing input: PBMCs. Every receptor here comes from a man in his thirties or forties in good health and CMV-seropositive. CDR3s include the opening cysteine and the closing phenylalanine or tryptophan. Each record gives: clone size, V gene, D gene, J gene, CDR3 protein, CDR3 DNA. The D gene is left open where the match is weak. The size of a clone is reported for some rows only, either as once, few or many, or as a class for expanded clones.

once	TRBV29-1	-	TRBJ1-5	CSVGGINQPQHF	TGCAGCGTTGGGGGCATCAATCAGCCCCAGCATTTT
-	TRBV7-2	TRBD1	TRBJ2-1	CASSLNRGAHNEQFF	TGTGCCAGCAGCTTAAACAGGGGGGCGCACAATGAGCAGTTCTTC
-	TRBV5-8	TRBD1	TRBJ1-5	CASSLAGQYSNQPQHF	TGTGCCAGCAGCTTGGCGGGACAGTATAGCAATCAGCCCCAGCATTTT
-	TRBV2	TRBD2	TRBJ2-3	CATSGQQPGGADTQYF	TGTGCCACCTCGGGCCAGCAGCCCGGGGGGGCAGATACGCAGTATTTT
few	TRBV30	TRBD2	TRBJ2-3	CAWSVPSGGADTQYF	TGTGCCTGGAGTGTACCGAGCGGGGGTGCAGATACGCAGTATTTT
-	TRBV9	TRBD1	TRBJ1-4	CASSPGGQGNEKLFF	TGTGCCAGCAGCCCAGGGGGACAGGGTAATGAAAAACTGTTTTTT
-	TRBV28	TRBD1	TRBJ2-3	CASSAGQGAADTQYF	TGTGCCAGCAGTGCGGGACAGGGGGCAGCAGATACGCAGTATTTT
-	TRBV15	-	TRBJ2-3	CATSSEWGHYTQYF	TGTGCCACCAGTAGCGAATGGGGACACTATACGCAGTATTTT
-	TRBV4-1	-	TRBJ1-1	CASSHTGTSGTEAFF	TGCGCCAGCAGCCATACCGGGACATCAGGGACTGAAGCTTTCTTT
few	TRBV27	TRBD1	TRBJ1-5	CASSPSGQKNQPQHF	TGTGCCAGCAGTCCTTCGGGACAGAAAAATCAGCCCCAGCATTTT
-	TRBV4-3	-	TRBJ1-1	CASSQERDLGEAFF	TGCGCCAGCAGCCAAGAGCGGGACCTAGGTGAAGCTTTCTTT
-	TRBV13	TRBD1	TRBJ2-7	CASSRTGGAYEQYF	TGTGCCAGCAGCCGTACAGGGGGCGCCTACGAGCAGTACTTC
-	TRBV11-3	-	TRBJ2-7	CASSLEKGGGNYEQYF	TGTGCCAGCAGCTTAGAAAAGGGCGGGGGCAACTACGAGCAGTACTTC
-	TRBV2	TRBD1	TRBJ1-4	CASNRDRGSTNEKLFF	TGTGCCAGCAACCGAGACAGGGGGTCTACTAATGAAAAACTGTTTTTT
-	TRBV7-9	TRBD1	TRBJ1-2	CASSLNRGQVYGYTF	TGTGCCAGCAGCTTAAACAGGGGGCAAGTTTATGGCTACACCTTC
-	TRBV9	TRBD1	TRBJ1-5	CASSGPGTVNQPQHF	TGTGCCAGCAGCGGTCCCGGGACAGTCAATCAGCCCCAGCATTTT
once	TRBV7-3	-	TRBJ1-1	CASSSAPLGEAFF	TGTGCCAGCAGCTCCGCTCCACTTGGTGAAGCTTTCTTT
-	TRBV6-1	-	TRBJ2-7	CASSGLGDTAYEQYF	TGTGCCAGCAGTGGGCTAGGGGACACCGCCTACGAGCAGTACTTC
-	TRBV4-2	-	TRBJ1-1	CASSRLGQGKLLNTEAFF	TGTGCCAGCAGCCGCCTAGGGCAGGGAAAGCTGCTGAACACTGAAGCTTTCTTT
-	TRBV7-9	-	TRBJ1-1	CASSLRDRTEAFF	TGTGCCAGCAGCTTGAGGGATCGCACTGAAGCTTTCTTT
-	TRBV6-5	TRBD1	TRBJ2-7	CASSRTGTGLEQYF	TGTGCCAGCAGTAGAACCGGGACAGGGCTCGAGCAGTACTTC
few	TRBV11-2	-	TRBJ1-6	CASSLVPGRRSYNSPLHF	TGTGCCAGCAGCTTAGTTCCAGGGCGCCGCTCCTATAATTCACCCCTCCACTTT
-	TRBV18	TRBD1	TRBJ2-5	CASSPPGQGQETQYF	TGTGCCAGCTCACCACCCGGACAGGGACAAGAGACCCAGTACTTC
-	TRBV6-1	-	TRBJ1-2	CASSSRVNYYGYTF	TGTGCCAGCAGCAGCAGGGTGAATTACTATGGCTACACCTTC
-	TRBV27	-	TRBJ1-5	CASSPGLSNQPQHF	TGTGCCAGCAGTCCCGGACTTAGCAATCAGCCCCAGCATTTT
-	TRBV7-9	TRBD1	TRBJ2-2	CASSLDRAFTGELFF	TGTGCCAGCAGCCTCGACAGGGCTTTCACCGGGGAGCTGTTTTTT
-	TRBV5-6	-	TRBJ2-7	CASSKPGLNYEQYF	TGTGCCAGCAGCAAGCCGGGACTCAACTACGAGCAGTACTTC
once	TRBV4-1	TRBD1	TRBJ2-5	CASSHQGTGGFQETQYF	TGCGCCAGCAGCCATCAAGGGACAGGGGGCTTCCAAGAGACCCAGTACTTC
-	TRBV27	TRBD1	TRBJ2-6	CASSLLGTGTSGANVLTF	TGTGCCAGCAGTTTGCTTGGGACAGGAACCTCTGGGGCCAACGTCCTGACTTTC